There are a few counts of the clone carrying this T cell receptor beta chain. This record comes from a study of cytomegalovirus exposure and HLA in healthy donors. The V and J ends lost 5 bases and 5 bases, in that order; junction bases with no gene match: 7. CDR3 length equals 15 residues. The germline V gene encodes CDR1 LNHNV and CDR2 YYDKDF (reference sequence). Primers: 60 Vbeta forward and 13 Jbeta reverse. Generated by immunoSEQ multiplex PCR, the TCRdb table keeps only in-frame clones and is missing some. The repertoire holds roughly 89,000 clones, roughly 76% seen once, with 1.5% to 2% in the top ten.

The sequence derives from a woman in her thirties in good health and CMV-seronegative. The V gene is TRBV15, the J gene TRBJ2-7; TRBD2 agrees at 12 bases. The sequenced material came from PBMCs. As DNA, the CDR3 is TGTGCCACCAGCGGGGGACTAGCGGGTGCGAACGAGCAGTACTTC. Amino acids: CATSGGLAGANEQYF.